A single T cell receptor (beta chain) is shown here with its context. These data come from a study of cytomegalovirus exposure and HLA in healthy donors. With 60 Vbeta and 13 Jbeta primers, the PCR was carried out. The assay was immunoSEQ multiplex PCR, and TCRdb's table has in-frame clones only and misses some. The table has 150,000 to 200,000 clones, approximately 80% seen once. The receptor was isolated from a woman in her thirties or forties in good health and CMV-seronegative. Sequenced material: PBMCs.

The CDR3 reads CASSFYRRPLAADTQYF. The CDR3 DNA reads TGTGCCAGCAGCTTTTACAGGAGACCCTTGGCCGCAGATACGCAGTATTTT. V is TRBV5-8 and J is TRBJ2-3, with D perhaps matching TRBD1 (5 bases). The V end lost 2 bases, the J end lost 4 bases, and 20 bases lay between the germline ends. Germline V gene lookup returns CDR1 SGHTS and CDR2 YDEGEE. The CDR3 totals 17 residues. Full variable domain (missing parts from reference TRBV5-8 and TRBJ2-3): EAGVTQSPTHLIKTRGQQATLRCSPISGHTSVYWYQQALGLGLQFLLWYDEGEERNRGNFPPRFSGRQFPNYSSELNVNALELEDSALYLCASSFYRRPLAADTQYFGPGTRLTVL.